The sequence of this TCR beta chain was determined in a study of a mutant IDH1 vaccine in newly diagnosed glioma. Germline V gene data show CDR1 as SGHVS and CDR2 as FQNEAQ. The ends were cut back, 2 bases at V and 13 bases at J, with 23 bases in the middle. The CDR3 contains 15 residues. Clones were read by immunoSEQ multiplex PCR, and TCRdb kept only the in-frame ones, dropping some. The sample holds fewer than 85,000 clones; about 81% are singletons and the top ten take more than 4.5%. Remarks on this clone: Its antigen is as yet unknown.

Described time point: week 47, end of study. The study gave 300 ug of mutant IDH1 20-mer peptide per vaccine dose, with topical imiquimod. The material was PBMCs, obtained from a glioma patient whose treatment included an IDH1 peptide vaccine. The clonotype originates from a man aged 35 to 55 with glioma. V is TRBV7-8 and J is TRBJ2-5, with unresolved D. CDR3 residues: CASSLRETIQADRYF. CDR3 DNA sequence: TGTGCCAGCAGCTTACGCGAGACAATTCAGGCGGATCGGTACTTC.